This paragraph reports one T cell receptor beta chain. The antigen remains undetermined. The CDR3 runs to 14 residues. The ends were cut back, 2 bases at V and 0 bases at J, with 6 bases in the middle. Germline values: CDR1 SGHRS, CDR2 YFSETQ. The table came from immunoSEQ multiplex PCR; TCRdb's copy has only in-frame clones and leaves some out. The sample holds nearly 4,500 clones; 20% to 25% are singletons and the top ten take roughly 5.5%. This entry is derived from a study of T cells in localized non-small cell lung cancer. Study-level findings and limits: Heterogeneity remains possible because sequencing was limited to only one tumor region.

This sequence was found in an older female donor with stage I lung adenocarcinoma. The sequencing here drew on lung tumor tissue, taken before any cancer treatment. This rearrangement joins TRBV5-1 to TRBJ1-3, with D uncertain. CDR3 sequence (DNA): TGCGCCAGCAGCTTCGGGAGCTCTGGAAACACCATATATTTT. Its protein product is CASSFGSSGNTIYF.